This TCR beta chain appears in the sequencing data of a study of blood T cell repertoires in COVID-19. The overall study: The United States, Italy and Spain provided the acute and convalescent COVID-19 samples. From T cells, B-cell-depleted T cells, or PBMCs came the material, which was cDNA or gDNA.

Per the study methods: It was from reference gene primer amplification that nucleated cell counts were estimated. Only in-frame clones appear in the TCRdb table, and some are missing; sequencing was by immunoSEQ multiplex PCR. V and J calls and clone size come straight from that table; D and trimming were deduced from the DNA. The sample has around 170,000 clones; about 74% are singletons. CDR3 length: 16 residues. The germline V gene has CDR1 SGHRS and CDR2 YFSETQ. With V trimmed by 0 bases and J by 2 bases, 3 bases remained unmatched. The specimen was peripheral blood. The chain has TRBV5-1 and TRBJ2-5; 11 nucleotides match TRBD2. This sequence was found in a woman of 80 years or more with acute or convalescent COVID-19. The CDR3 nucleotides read TGCGCCAGCAGCTTGGTCGTAGCGGGAGGGCAAGAGACCCAGTACTTC. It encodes CASSLVVAGGQETQYF.